Below are 27 T cell receptor beta chains sequenced from a single sample in a study of CD8+CD57+ T cells in acquired aplastic anemia. CDR3 and TCR beta VDJ profiling relied on genomic DNA as the template. TCRdb redid the calling of the reads with MiXCR, one entry per CDR3 protein. The sample has some 280,000 distinct CDR3 sequences, approximately 56% seen once. The specimen was sorted CD4+, CD8+, or CD8+CD57+ T cells (not recorded which) from PBMCs. The source of these receptors is a human donor with severe aplastic anemia or a healthy control (not recorded which).

The rearrangement links TRBV2 to TRBJ1-2; D is unresolved. Germline CDR1 reads SNHLY; CDR2 reads FYNNEI. This CDR3 spans 11 amino acids. V was trimmed by 8 bases and J by 8 bases, leaving 12 bases between them. The CDR3 spells CASRAKGGYTF. CDR3 sequence (DNA): TGTGCCAGCCGTGCGAAGGGAGGCTACACCTTC.

The V call is TRBV9, the J call TRBJ2-7; tentative D call: TRBD2 (6 bases). CDR3 length: 15 residues. The V end lost 4 bases, the J end lost 7 bases, and 21 bases lay between the germline ends. Germline values: CDR1 SGDLS, CDR2 YYNGEE. CDR3 sequence: CASSINGSPTLEQYF. CDR3 nucleotide sequence: TGTGCCAGCAGCATCAACGGGAGCCCAACGTTAGAGCAGTACTTC.

The chain combines TRBV7-9 with TRBJ2-2; no reliable D call. The CDR3 loop spans 15 amino acids. V lost 1 base and J 3 bases, leaving 9 bases between the germline ends. The germline V gene has CDR1 SEHNR and CDR2 FQNEAQ (reference sequence). The CDR3, as DNA: TGTGCCAGCAGCTTAGGTGGCGTTGACACCGGGGAGCTGTTTTTT. It specifies CASSLGGVDTGELFF.

This clonotype was recorded once. The rearrangement links TRBV7-9 to TRBJ2-1, with 8 bases lining up with TRBD1. The germline CDR1 and CDR2 sequences are SEHNR and FQNEAQ (reference sequence). J lost 10 bases, V lost 5 bases, and 10 bases had no gene match. The CDR3 consists of 14 residues. The CDR3 DNA follows: TGTGCCAGCAGCGACCTAAGGACAGGGTACGAGCAGTTCTTC. This sequence encodes CASSDLRTGYEQFF. The full variable domain, completed using reference TRBV7-9 and TRBJ2-1, is DTGVSQNPRHKITKRGQNVTFRCDPISEHNRLYWYRQTLGQGPEFLTYFQNEAQLEKSRLLSDRFSAERPKGSFSTLEIQRTEQGDSAMYLCASSDLRTGYEQFFGPGTRLTVL.

This chain connects TRBV7-2 to TRBJ2-5; TRBD1 aligns across 8 bases. V lost 1 base to trimming and J lost 7 bases; unmatched junction nucleotides: 2. The CDR3 spans 13 residues. Germline assignment: CDR1 SGHTA and CDR2 FQGNSA. The CDR3 reads CASSLGGTGTQYF. As DNA, the CDR3 is TGTGCCAGCAGCTTAGGGGGGACAGGGACCCAGTACTTC.

This clonotype was counted between two and nine times. The rearrangement links TRBV20-1 to TRBJ1-6, with a possible D match to TRBD1 (5 bases). Germline CDR1 DFQATT, CDR2 SNEGSKA (reference sequence). V was clipped by 6 bases and J by 7 bases, with 13 bases between them. The CDR3 sequence is 13 residues long. The CDR3 region is CSAQGPFNSPLHF. CDR3 DNA sequence: TGCAGTGCCCAGGGTCCTTTCAATTCACCCCTCCACTTT.

J is TRBJ1-3 and V is TRBV19; D uncertain. The CDR3 runs to 14 residues. CDR1 is LNHDA and CDR2 is SQIVND in the germline V gene (reference sequence). V shed 9 bases and J shed 0 bases, with 12 bases lying between them. The CDR3 spells CASALRHSGNTIYF. The DNA of the CDR3 is TGTGCCAGCGCCCTCCGTCACTCTGGAAACACCATATATTTT. Together with reference TRBV19 and TRBJ1-3, the CDR3 gives the full variable domain: DGGITQSPKYLFRKEGQNVTLSCEQNLNHDAMYWYRQDPGQGLRLIYYSQIVNDFQKGDIAEGYSVSREKKESFPLTVTSAQKNPTAFYLCASALRHSGNTIYFGEGSWLTVV.

The chain couples TRBV2 to TRBJ2-3, with D possibly called TRBD1 or TRBD2 (5 bases each). Germline loops: CDR1 SNHLY, CDR2 FYNNEI. This CDR3 is 15 amino acids long. Trimming pared 1 base from V and 6 bases from J, leaving 14 bases between. CDR3 in DNA: TGTGCCAGCAGTGAAGGGGGTCGGGGCGGGGATACGCAGTATTTT. Translation: CASSEGGRGGDTQYF.

As for this clonotype: With a much larger clone just one base away, this may be a read error. The chain is built from TRBV9 and TRBJ1-1; 7 nucleotides align to TRBD1. There are 12 residues in the CDR3. Germline loops: CDR1 SGDLS, CDR2 YYNGEE. The chain's CDR3 is CVSKGANTEAFF. Here the CDR3 DNA reads TGTGTCAGCAAGGGGGCGAACACTGAAGCTTTCTTT.

Comments on this clonotype: The junction does not match germline at one end; this may be a read error. This chain joins TRBV7-2 and TRBJ1-2; 11 bases line up with TRBD1. The CDR3 spans 15 residues. CDR1 is SGHTA, CDR2 FQGNSA, per germline. DNA for the CDR3: TGTGCCAGCAGCTTAGCGGGACAGGGGGACTATGGCCACACCTTC. Protein sequence: CASSLAGQGDYGHTF.

The chain's CDR3 is CATSKSGQGAHEQYF. CDR3 DNA: TGTGCCACCAGCAAATCCGGACAGGGTGCCCACGAGCAGTACTTC. The genes are TRBV15 and TRBJ2-7, with 8 bases fitting TRBD1. Germline values: CDR1 LNHNV, CDR2 YYDKDF (reference sequence). After removal of 4 bases from V and 5 bases from J, the junction contained 10 bases not matched to a gene. The CDR3 covers 15 residues.

This clonotype was seen at least ten times. The chain employs TRBV19 and TRBJ2-7; 11 bases line up with TRBD2. There are 15 residues in the CDR3. Germline values: CDR1 LNHDA, CDR2 SQIVND (reference sequence). The V and J ends lost 1 base and 2 bases, in that order; junction bases with no gene match: 1. The CDR3 is CASSIGLAGTYEQYF. CDR3 DNA sequence: TGTGCCAGTAGTATAGGACTAGCGGGGACCTACGAGCAGTACTTC.

The rearrangement joins TRBV10-3 to TRBJ2-1; D is unresolved. CDR3 length equals 13 residues. CDR1 is ENHRY, CDR2 SYGVKD, per germline. Trimming pared 8 bases from V and 0 bases from J, leaving 8 bases between. The CDR3 sequence is CAIPGYSYNEQFF. For the CDR3, the DNA is TGTGCCATCCCAGGCTACTCCTACAATGAGCAGTTCTTC.

The chain carries TRBV7-3 and TRBJ2-3; D is uncertain. The germline gives CDR1 SGHTA, CDR2 FQGTGA. The CDR3 spans 13 residues. V was clipped by 6 bases and J by 7 bases, with 14 bases between them. The CDR3 spells CASSSRQDNTQYF. CDR3 sequence (DNA): TGTGCCAGCAGTTCACGGCAGGATAATACGCAGTATTTT.

The chain combines TRBV11-3 with TRBJ2-1; perhaps TRBD1 as D (7 bases). The V end lost 5 bases, the J end lost 2 bases, and 16 bases lay between the germline ends. The V gene's germline CDR1 is SGHNT and CDR2 YENEEA. CDR3 length: 16 residues. CDR3 sequence: CASSQGGGNAYNEQFF. The CDR3 nucleotides are TGTGCCAGCAGCCAGGGGGGAGGCAATGCCTACAATGAGCAGTTCTTC.

The genes are TRBV7-2 and TRBJ2-3, with D possibly being TRBD2 (8 bases). The CDR3 extends over 15 amino acids. CDR1 and CDR2 (germline): SGHTA, FQGNSA. V gave up 10 bases and J gave up 6 bases, with 23 bases separating them. CDR3 sequence (DNA): TGTGCCAACACCCCACGGGGGGGACAGAGTGATACGCAGTATTTT. It yields the protein CANTPRGGQSDTQYF. The entire variable domain, with the rest obtained from reference TRBV7-2 and TRBJ2-3, is as follows: GAGVSQSPSNKVTEKGKDVELRCDPISGHTALYWYRQSLGQGLEFLIYFQGNSAPDKSGLPSDRFSAERTGGSVSTLTIQRTQQEDSAVYLCANTPRGGQSDTQYFGPGTRLTVL.

The chain couples TRBV6-2 or TRBV6-3 to TRBJ1-1, with D possibly matching TRBD1 (6 bases). V was pared by 2 bases and J by 7 bases, with 20 bases between. Per the germline V gene, CDR1 is MNHEY and CDR2 is SVGEGT. This CDR3 is built from 16 residues. The CDR3 DNA sequence: TGTGCCAGCAGTTACAGGTCTAGCGGGGGGGCGAATGAAGCTTTCTTT. This encodes CASSYRSSGGANEAFF.

The CDR3 DNA follows: TGTGCCAGCATAGGACAGGGCAATCAGCCCCAGCATTTT. Encoded protein: CASIGQGNQPQHF. V gene TRBV2 combines with J gene TRBJ1-5, with 7 bases aligning to TRBD1. The CDR3 extends over 13 amino acids. The V and J ends lost 7 bases and 2 bases, in that order; junction bases with no gene match: 2. Germline V gene sequence: CDR1 SNHLY, CDR2 FYNNEI.

This clonotype showed up many times. The chain is built from TRBV28 and TRBJ2-5, with D maybe TRBD1 (6 bases). The length of the CDR3 is 14 residues. V shed 5 bases and J shed 5 bases, with 15 bases lying between them. Germline CDR1 MDHEN, CDR2 SYDVKM. The CDR3 bases are TGTGCCAGCAGTAGACACAGGGATAGGGAGACCCAGTACTTC. The encoded protein is CASSRHRDRETQYF.

DNA of the CDR3: TGTGCCAGCCGAGGGACAGGGAGGCGGCCCCAGCATTTT. Translated, it gives CASRGTGRRPQHF. The V call is TRBV2, the J call TRBJ1-5, with 9 bases that match TRBD1. The junction had 8 bases not matched to a gene; V was cut back by 8 bases and J by 9 bases. The CDR3 runs to 13 residues. The V gene's germline CDR1 is SNHLY and CDR2 FYNNEI.

The V call is TRBV9, the J call TRBJ2-1, with TRBD2 matching over 8 bases. The germline gives CDR1 SGDLS, CDR2 YYNGEE. With 0 bases clipped from V and 6 bases from J, the junction kept 11 bases outside the gene matches. The CDR3 contains 17 residues. The CDR3 coding sequence is TGTGCCAGCAGCGTAGGAGGGGACCTCGGGAGGGGCAATGAGCAGTTCTTC. Translation: CASSVGGDLGRGNEQFF.

The chain links TRBV5-1 to TRBJ1-6, with 7 positions matching TRBD1. The CDR3 has 15 residues. CDR1 is SGHRS and CDR2 is YFSETQ in the germline V gene. The V segment lost 4 bases and the J segment 9 bases; nucleotides outside the gene matches: 10. CDR3 nucleotides: TGCGCCAGCAGCCTGGAAACAGGGGAGGCTTCACCCCTCCACTTT. Its translation is CASSLETGEASPLHF.

This clonotype was seen a few times. The chain is built from TRBV20-1 and TRBJ2-1, with 10 positions matching TRBD2. The V and J ends lost 2 bases and 5 bases, in that order; junction bases with no gene match: 6. Germline CDR1 is DFQATT and CDR2 is SNEGSKA (reference sequence). The CDR3 runs to 15 residues. The CDR3 spells CSARPGTSAHNEQFF. CDR3 bases: TGCAGTGCTAGACCTGGGACTAGCGCACACAATGAGCAGTTCTTC.

This chain joins TRBV2 and TRBJ2-3; D gene ambiguous. Trimming took off 7 bases at V and 9 bases at J, with 14 bases between the two ends. Looked up from germline, CDR1 is SNHLY and CDR2 is FYNNEI. CDR3 size: 12 residues. In DNA, the CDR3 is TGTGCCAGCACGCTACTCGTAGGGACGCAGTATTTT. Protein product: CASTLLVGTQYF.

V usage is TRBV19 and J usage is TRBJ2-7; TRBD1 or TRBD2 may be the D gene (5 bases each). Germline CDR1 is LNHDA and CDR2 is SQIVND (reference sequence). This CDR3 is 13 amino acids long. V was pared by 6 bases and J by 2 bases, with 11 bases between. CDR3 sequence reads: CASSAGAPYEQYF. DNA for the CDR3: TGTGCCAGTAGCGCCGGGGCCCCCTACGAGCAGTACTTC.

This CDR3 reads CASSLGQGGQETQYF. CDR3 in DNA: TGTGCCAGCAGCTTAGGGCAGGGGGGACAAGAGACCCAGTACTTC. This chain connects TRBV11-2 to TRBJ2-5; possibly TRBD1 for D (7 bases). The V gene's germline CDR1 is SGHAT and CDR2 FQNNGV. CDR3 length: 15 amino acids. Trimming removed 1 base from V and 2 bases from J, with 11 bases in between.

This chain uses TRBV7-3 with TRBJ2-2, with D possibly TRBD2 on 5 matching bases. This CDR3 has 14 amino acids. Trimming stripped 7 bases from V and 4 bases from J, with 13 bases between. CDR1 and CDR2 (germline): SGHTA, FQGTGA. The CDR3 here is CASTSGISTGELFF. Here the CDR3 DNA reads TGTGCCAGCACCTCCGGGATTTCCACCGGGGAGCTGTTTTTT.